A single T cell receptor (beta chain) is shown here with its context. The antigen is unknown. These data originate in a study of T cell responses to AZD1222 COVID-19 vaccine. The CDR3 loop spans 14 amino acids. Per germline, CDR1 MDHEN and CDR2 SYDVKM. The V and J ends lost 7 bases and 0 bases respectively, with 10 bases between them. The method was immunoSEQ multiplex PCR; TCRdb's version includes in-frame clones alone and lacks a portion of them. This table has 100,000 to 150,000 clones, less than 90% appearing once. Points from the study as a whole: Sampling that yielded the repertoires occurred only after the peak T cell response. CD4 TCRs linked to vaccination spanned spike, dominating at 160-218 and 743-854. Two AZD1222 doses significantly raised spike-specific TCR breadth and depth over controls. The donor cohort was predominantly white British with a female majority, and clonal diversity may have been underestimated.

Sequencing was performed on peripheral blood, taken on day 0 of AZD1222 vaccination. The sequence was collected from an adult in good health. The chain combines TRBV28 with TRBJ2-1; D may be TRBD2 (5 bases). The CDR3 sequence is CASMKRNSYNEQFF. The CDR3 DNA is TGTGCCAGCATGAAGCGGAACTCCTACAATGAGCAGTTCTTC.